The 11 T cell receptor beta chains presented below share a single source sample, sequenced in a study of cytomegalovirus exposure and HLA in healthy donors. The PCR ran on 60 Vbeta and 13 Jbeta primers. The protocol was immunoSEQ multiplex PCR, while the TCRdb copy is restricted to in-frame clones and leaves out a portion. Here the sample spans 75,000 to 95,000 clones, just under 80% being singletons. What was sequenced was PBMCs. The receptors originated from a male donor in good health and CMV-seropositive.

This rearrangement joins TRBV4-1 to TRBJ1-2; the D gene is possibly TRBD1 (6 bases). The CDR3 contains 15 residues. Trimming left V 1 base short and J 2 bases short, with 11 bases between. Germline V lookup: CDR1 MGHRA, CDR2 YSYEKL. Here the CDR3 reads CASSQVGTGNYGYTF. The CDR3 nucleotides read TGCGCCAGCAGCCAAGTTGGTACAGGGAACTATGGCTACACCTTC.

The chain combines TRBV6-6 with TRBJ1-5; tentative D call: TRBD1 (5 bases). Germline V CDR1 and CDR2: MNHNY, SVGAGI (reference sequence). V was trimmed by 5 bases and J by 4 bases, leaving 9 bases between them. The CDR3 loop spans 13 amino acids. The CDR3 DNA follows: TGTGCCAGCAGTGCGGGGGGGAATCAGCCCCAGCATTTT. Translated, it gives CASSAGGNQPQHF.

Written as DNA, the CDR3 is TGTGCCAGCAGTTCTATAACAGGGGCATCGGGAAACACCATATATTTT. As protein: CASSSITGASGNTIYF. The V call is TRBV6-5, the J call TRBJ1-3; 7 bases align to TRBD1. Germline loops: CDR1 MNHEY, CDR2 SVGAGI. V dropped 4 bases and J dropped 4; count of bases not matched to a gene: 10. There are 16 residues in the CDR3.

The chain combines TRBV29-1 with TRBJ1-4; D ambiguous. This CDR3 comprises 12 residues. The germline V and J ends were trimmed by 5 bases and 4 bases, with 8 bases remaining between them. The V gene's germline CDR1 is SQVTM and CDR2 ANQGSEA. The CDR3 DNA reads TGCAGCGTTTGGGGAGATAATGAAAAACTGTTTTTT. Translating gives CSVWGDNEKLFF.

The gene calls are TRBV4-2 and TRBJ1-1; 9 bases match TRBD1. Looked up from germline, CDR1 is LGHNA and CDR2 is YNFKEQ. This CDR3 is built from 16 residues. V lost 0 bases and J lost 4; bases outside the gene matches: 6. CDR3 coding DNA: TGTGCCAGCAGCCAAGAGGGACAGGGCTGGGGCACTGAAGCTTTCTTT. The encoded protein is CASSQEGQGWGTEAFF.

V gene TRBV6-6 combines with J gene TRBJ1-2; maybe TRBD1 (5 bases). Trimming removed 0 bases at V and 5 bases at J, with 13 bases between. Germline V lookup: CDR1 MNHNY, CDR2 SVGAGI (reference sequence). CDR3 size: 15 residues. DNA for the CDR3: TGTGCCAGCAGTTACTCGCAACAGGTGATGTATGGCTACACCTTC. Translation gives CASSYSQQVMYGYTF.

V is TRBV9 and J is TRBJ2-7; 11 bases match TRBD2. After removal of 0 bases from V and 3 bases from J, the junction contained 5 bases not matched to a gene. CDR3 length: 16 residues. The germline V gene encodes CDR1 SGDLS and CDR2 YYNGEE. CDR3 protein: CASSVAGTSGFYEQYF. DNA for the CDR3: TGTGCCAGCAGCGTAGCAGGGACTAGCGGATTCTACGAGCAGTACTTC.

The J gene is TRBJ2-3, the V gene TRBV2; 14 bases map to TRBD2. V dropped 6 bases and J dropped 4; count of bases not matched to a gene: 3. This CDR3 region has 15 residues. Looked up from germline, CDR1 is SNHLY and CDR2 is FYNNEI. The CDR3 DNA follows: TGTGCCAGCAGGGGACTAGCGGGAGTTTCAGATACGCAGTATTTT. Its translation is CASRGLAGVSDTQYF.

The genes are TRBV7-8 and TRBJ1-2; tentative D call: TRBD1 (5 bases). CDR3 length equals 17 residues. Germline lookup yields CDR1 SGHVS and CDR2 FQNEAQ. The germline V and J ends were trimmed by 5 bases and 6 bases, with 25 bases remaining between them. The CDR3 here is CASSTHPGEDRWNGYTF. The CDR3 DNA is TGTGCCAGCAGCACTCACCCGGGGGAGGATCGATGGAATGGCTACACCTTC. The full variable domain, with the rest looked up from reference TRBV7-8 and TRBJ1-2, is GAGVSQSPRYKVAKRGQDVALRCDPISGHVSLFWYQQALGQGPEFLTYFQNEAQLDKSGLPSDRFFAERPEGSVSTLKIQRTQQEDSAVYLCASSTHPGEDRWNGYTFGSGTRLTVV.

The chain has TRBV5-6 and TRBJ2-7; tentatively, D is TRBD2 (6 bases). Between the trimmed V and J ends, which lost 0 bases and 6 bases, there was a span of 10 bases. Per germline, CDR1 SGHDT and CDR2 YYEEEE. The CDR3 is made up of 13 amino acids. The CDR3: CASSLAGRIEQYF. The CDR3 nucleotides are TGTGCCAGCAGCTTGGCAGGGAGGATCGAGCAGTACTTC.

This chain joins TRBV14 and TRBJ1-4; tentative D call: TRBD1 (6 bases). The V end was cut by 0 bases, the J end by 8 bases, with 13 bases between. This CDR3 comprises 15 residues. The germline V gene encodes CDR1 SGHDN and CDR2 FVKESK. The CDR3 DNA is TGTGCCAGCAGCCAAGAAGCAGGGGCAGGAGAAAAACTGTTTTTT. This gives the protein CASSQEAGAGEKLFF.